This TCR beta chain was identified in a study of T cells in tuberculosis. In the study overall: A South African cohort included IGRA-negative adolescents, latently infected IGRA-positive adolescents and adults with active tuberculosis.

CDR3 length: 18 amino acids. Trimming took off 2 bases at V and 5 bases at J, with 22 bases between the two ends. Germline V CDR1 and CDR2: MDHEN, SYDVKM. Repertoires were generated with immunoSEQ multiplex PCR, while TCRdb's copy carries only in-frame clones and drops some. Of roughly 30,000 clones in the sample, 80% to 95% are singletons; the top ten hold 2.2%. This clone was seen once. The antigen is undetermined. The study's findings and limits: GMM-specific TCRs were nearer to active tuberculosis alpha repertoires, suggesting expansion. Active tuberculosis cases were adults; controls were adolescents.

V usage is TRBV28 and J usage is TRBJ1-5; no clear D gene. Sequenced material: PBMCs. This TCR came from a donor aged 5 to 30 with latent tuberculosis or without tuberculosis infection. In DNA form, the CDR3 reads TGTGCCAGCAGTTTAAGCCCCGGTCTGGGGAGTTCGGATCAGCCCCAGCATTTT. This gives the protein CASSLSPGLGSSDQPQHF.